The T cell receptor beta chain under discussion was sequenced for a study of T-cell memory formation after mild COVID-19. CDR3 length: 13 amino acids. Per germline, CDR1 SGDLS and CDR2 YYNGEE. V was trimmed by 3 bases and J by 9 bases, leaving 13 bases between them. Using its own MiXCR run on the 5' RACE reads, TCRdb lists one record per CDR3 protein. The sample lists about 350,000 distinct CDR3 sequences; roughly an eighth were seen once. This clonotype came up a few times. Its antigen remains unidentified. Whole-study results and caveats: There was a balanced CD4/CD8 profile in clones contracting day 15 to 85, and later expanders leaned CD4+.

The receptor's source is a man younger than 30 who had mild COVID-19 (a few samples of this study predate the infection). Cell type and time point are not known. Material: PBMCs or a T cell subset sorted from them (not recorded which). This chain links TRBV9 with TRBJ2-1, with a possible D match to TRBD2 (6 bases). CDR3 amino acids: CASSEGGGTEQFF. DNA of the CDR3: TGTGCCAGCAGCGAGGGTGGGGGGACTGAGCAGTTCTTC.